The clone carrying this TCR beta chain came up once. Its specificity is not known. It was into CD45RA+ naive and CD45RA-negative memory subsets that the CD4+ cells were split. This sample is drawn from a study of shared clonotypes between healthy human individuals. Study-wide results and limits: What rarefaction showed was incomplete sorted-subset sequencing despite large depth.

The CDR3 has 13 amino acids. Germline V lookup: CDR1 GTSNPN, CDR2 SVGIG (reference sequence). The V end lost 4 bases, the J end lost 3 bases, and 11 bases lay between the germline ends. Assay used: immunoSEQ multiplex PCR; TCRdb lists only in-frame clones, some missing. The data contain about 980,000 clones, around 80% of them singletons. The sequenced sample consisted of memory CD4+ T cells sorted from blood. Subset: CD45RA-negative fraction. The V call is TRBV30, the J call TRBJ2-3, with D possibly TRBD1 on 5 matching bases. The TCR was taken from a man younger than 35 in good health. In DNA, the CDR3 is TGTGCCTGGATGCCAGGGAAAACAGATACGCAGTATTTT. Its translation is CAWMPGKTDTQYF.